This T cell receptor beta chain was obtained from a study of identical twins. Germline V gene sequence: CDR1 SNHLY, CDR2 FYNNEI. The length of the CDR3 is 13 residues. The ends were cut back, 5 bases at V and 5 bases at J, with 11 bases in the middle. TCRdb reprocessed the 5' RACE reads via MiXCR and lists one record per CDR3 protein. The sample consists of just under 550,000 distinct CDR3 sequences, 12% to 15% of them appearing once. The same data also contributed to another study, on yellow fever vaccine responses in identical twins.

The V call is TRBV2, the J call TRBJ2-3; a weak D match, TRBD2 (7 bases). The TCR was taken from a woman younger than 30 in good health. Sequenced sample: CD4+ T cells sorted from blood. This CDR3 is CASSRGAGDTQYF. In DNA form, the CDR3 reads TGTGCCAGCAGTCGGGGGGCGGGAGATACGCAGTATTTT.